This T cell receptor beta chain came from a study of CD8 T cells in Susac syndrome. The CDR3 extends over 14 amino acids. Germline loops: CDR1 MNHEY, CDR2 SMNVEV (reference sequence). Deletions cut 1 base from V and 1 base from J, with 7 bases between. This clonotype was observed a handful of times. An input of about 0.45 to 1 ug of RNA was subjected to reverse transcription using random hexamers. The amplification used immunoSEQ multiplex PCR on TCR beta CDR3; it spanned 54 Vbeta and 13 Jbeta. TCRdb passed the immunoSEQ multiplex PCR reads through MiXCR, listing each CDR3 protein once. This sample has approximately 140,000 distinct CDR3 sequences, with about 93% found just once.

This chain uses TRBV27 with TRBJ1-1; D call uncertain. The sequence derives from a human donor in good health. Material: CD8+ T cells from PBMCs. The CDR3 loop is CASSLLSGNTEAFF. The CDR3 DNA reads TGTGCCAGCAGTTTATTGTCAGGGAACACTGAAGCTTTCTTT.